The T cell receptor (beta chain) under discussion was sequenced for a study of lymphopenia after photon versus proton radiotherapy. CDR1 SGHNT and CDR2 YYREEE come from the germline V gene (reference sequence). V was clipped by 1 base and J by 7 bases, with 5 bases between them. There are 11 residues in the CDR3. Here immunoSEQ multiplex PCR was the method, and the copy in TCRdb shows in-frame clones only, minus some. The table has about 22,000 clones, roughly 91% seen once. The chain couples TRBV5-4 to TRBJ1-1; no clear D. Sequences were derived from peripheral blood, sampled from a patient treated with proton-based radiotherapy. This sequence was found in a woman in her sixties or seventies with pancreatic cancer. Some clones in this sample may be carry-over from other donors' samples. The CDR3 sequence: CASSLTDEAFF. CDR3 in DNA: TGTGCCAGCAGCTTGACGGATGAAGCTTTCTTT.